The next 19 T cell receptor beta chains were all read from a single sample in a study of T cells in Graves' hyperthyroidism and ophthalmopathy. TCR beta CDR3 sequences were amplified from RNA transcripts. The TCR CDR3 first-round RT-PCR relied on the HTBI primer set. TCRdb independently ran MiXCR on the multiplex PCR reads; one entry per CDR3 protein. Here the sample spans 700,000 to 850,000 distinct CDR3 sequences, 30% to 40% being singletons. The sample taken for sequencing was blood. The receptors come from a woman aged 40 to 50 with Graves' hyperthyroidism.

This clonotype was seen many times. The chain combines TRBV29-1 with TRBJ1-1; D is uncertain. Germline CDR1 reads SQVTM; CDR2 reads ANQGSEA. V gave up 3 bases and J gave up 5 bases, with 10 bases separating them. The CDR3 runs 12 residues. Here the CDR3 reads CSVDGVRTEAFF. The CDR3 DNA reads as TGCAGCGTTGACGGGGTAAGGACTGAAGCTTTCTTT.

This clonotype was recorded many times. The CDR3 nucleotides read TGCAGCGTTACTGCTAACTATGGCTACACCTTC. Its translation: CSVTANYGYTF. This sequence joins TRBV29-1 and TRBJ1-2; D uncertain. Looked up from germline, CDR1 is SQVTM and CDR2 is ANQGSEA. CDR3 length: 11 amino acids. With 5 bases removed from V and 0 bases from J, the gap between germline ends came to 4 bases.

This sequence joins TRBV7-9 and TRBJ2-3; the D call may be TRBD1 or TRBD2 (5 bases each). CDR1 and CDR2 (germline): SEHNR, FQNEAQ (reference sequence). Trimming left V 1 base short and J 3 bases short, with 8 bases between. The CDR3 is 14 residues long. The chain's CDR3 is CASSLGGWTDTQYF. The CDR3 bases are TGTGCCAGCAGCTTAGGGGGGTGGACAGATACGCAGTATTTT.

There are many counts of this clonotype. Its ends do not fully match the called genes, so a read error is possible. CDR3 region: CASSPNRGRTGELFF. The CDR3 nucleotides read TGTGCTAGCAGCCCGAACAGGGGGCGAACCGGGGAGCTGTTTTTT. V usage is TRBV7-7 and J usage is TRBJ2-2; TRBD1 aligns across 9 bases. Germline CDR1 SSHAT, CDR2 FNYEAQ (reference sequence). The CDR3 consists of 15 residues.

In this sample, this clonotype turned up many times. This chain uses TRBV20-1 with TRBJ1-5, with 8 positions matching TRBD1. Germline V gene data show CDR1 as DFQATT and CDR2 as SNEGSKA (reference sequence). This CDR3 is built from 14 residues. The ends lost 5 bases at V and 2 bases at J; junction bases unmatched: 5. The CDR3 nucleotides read TGCAGTGCTTTGCCGGGACAGGGCAATCAGCCCCAGCATTTT. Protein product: CSALPGQGNQPQHF.

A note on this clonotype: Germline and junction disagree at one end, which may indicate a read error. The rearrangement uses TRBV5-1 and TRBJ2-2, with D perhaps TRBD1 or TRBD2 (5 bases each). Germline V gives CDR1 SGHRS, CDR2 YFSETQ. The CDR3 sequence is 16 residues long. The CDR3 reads CASSCAGSLNTGELFF. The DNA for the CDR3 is TGTGCCAGCAGCTGTGCAGGGAGTTTGAACACCGGGGAGCTGTTTTTT.

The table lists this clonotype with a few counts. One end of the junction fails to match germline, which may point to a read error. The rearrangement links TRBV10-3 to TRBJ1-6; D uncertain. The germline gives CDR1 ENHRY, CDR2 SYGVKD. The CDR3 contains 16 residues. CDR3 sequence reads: CASSYNVSSYNSPLHF. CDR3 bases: TGTGCCAGCAGTTACAACGTAAGCTCCTATAATTCACCCCTCCACTTT.

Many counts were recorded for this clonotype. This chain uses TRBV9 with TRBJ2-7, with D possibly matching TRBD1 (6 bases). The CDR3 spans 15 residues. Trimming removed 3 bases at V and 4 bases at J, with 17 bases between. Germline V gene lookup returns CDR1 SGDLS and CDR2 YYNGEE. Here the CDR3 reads CASSGGTGHLYEQYF. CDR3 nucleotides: TGTGCCAGCAGCGGAGGAACGGGACACCTTTACGAGCAGTACTTC.

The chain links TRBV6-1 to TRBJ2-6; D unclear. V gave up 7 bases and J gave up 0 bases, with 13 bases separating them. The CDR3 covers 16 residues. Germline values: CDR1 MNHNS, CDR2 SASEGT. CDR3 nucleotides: TGTGCCAGCACCAATCAGGTCCGCTCTGGGGCCAACGTCCTGACTTTC. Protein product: CASTNQVRSGANVLTF.

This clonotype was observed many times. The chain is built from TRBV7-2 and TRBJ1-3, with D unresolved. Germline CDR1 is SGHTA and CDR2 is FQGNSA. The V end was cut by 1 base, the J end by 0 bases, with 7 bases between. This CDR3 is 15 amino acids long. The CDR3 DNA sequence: TGTGCCAGCAGCTTAGGAATTGTCTCTGGAAACACCATATATTTT. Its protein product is CASSLGIVSGNTIYF.

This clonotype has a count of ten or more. CDR3 region: CASSPGGQQEAFF. The CDR3 nucleotides are TGCGCCAGCAGCCCCGGAGGACAGCAAGAAGCTTTCTTT. The chain links TRBV4-3 to TRBJ1-1; a possible D gene is TRBD1 (6 bases). Germline V gene sequence: CDR1 LGHNA, CDR2 YSLEER. This CDR3 is 13 amino acids long. V was trimmed by 4 bases and J by 8 bases, leaving 14 bases between them.

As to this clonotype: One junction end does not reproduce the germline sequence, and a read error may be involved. The CDR3 DNA sequence: TGTGCCAGCAGCTTAGAGTTTGGGGCCAGGGGAGGGTCTGGGGCCAACATCCTGACTTTC. Amino acid sequence: CASSLEFGARGGSGANILTF. The V and J genes are TRBV7-6 and TRBJ2-6; a weak D match, TRBD2 (7 bases). Germline V CDR1 and CDR2: SGHVS, FNYEAQ. CDR3 size: 20 residues.

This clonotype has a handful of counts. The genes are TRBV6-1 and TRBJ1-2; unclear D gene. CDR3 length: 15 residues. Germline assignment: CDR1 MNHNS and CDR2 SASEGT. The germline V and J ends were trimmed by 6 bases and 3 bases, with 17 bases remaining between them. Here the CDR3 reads CASRGGRILDYGYTF. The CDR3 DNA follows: TGTGCCAGCAGGGGTGGCAGAATTTTGGACTATGGCTACACCTTC.

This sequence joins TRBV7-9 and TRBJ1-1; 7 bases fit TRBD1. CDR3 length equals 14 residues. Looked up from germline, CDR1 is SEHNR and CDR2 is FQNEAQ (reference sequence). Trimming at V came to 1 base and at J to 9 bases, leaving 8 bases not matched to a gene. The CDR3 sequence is CASSLDGMGQKAFF. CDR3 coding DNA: TGTGCCAGCAGCTTAGATGGGATGGGACAGAAAGCTTTCTTT. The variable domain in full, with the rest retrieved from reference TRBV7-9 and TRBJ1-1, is DTGVSQNPRHKITKRGQNVTFRCDPISEHNRLYWYRQTLGQGPEFLTYFQNEAQLEKSRLLSDRFSAERPKGSFSTLEIQRTEQGDSAMYLCASSLDGMGQKAFFGQGTRLTVV.

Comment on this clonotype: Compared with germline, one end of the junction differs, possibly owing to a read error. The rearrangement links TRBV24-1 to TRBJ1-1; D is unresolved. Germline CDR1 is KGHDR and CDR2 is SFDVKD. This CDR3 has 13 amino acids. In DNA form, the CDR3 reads TGTGCCAGCAGTGGGCTCTCGGGCACTGAAGCTTTCTTT. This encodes CASSGLSGTEAFF.

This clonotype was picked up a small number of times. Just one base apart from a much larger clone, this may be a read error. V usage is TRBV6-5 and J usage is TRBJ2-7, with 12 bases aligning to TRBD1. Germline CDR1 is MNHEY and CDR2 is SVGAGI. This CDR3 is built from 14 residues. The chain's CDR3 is CASSYGTGGYGQYF. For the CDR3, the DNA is TGTGCCAGCAGTTACGGGACAGGGGGCTACGGGCAGTACTTC.

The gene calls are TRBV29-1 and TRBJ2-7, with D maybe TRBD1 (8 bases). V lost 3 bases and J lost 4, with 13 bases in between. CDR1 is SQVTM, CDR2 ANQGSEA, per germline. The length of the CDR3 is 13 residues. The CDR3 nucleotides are TGCAGCGTTGACGTACAGGGGGGGTACGAGCAGTACTTC. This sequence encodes CSVDVQGGYEQYF.

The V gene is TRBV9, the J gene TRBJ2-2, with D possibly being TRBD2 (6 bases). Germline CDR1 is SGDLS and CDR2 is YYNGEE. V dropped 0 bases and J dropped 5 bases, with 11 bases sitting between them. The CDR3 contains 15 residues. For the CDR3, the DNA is TGTGCCAGCAGCGTAGTGTCGGGGGTTACCGGGGAGCTGTTTTTT. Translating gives CASSVVSGVTGELFF.

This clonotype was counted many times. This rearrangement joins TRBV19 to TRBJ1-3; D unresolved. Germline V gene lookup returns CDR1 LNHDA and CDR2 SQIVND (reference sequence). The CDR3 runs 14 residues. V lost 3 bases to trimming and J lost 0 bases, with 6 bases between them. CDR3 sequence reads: CASSMVISGNTIYF. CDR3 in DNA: TGTGCCAGTAGTATGGTGATCTCTGGAAACACCATATATTTT. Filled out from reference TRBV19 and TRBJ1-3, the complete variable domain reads DGGITQSPKYLFRKEGQNVTLSCEQNLNHDAMYWYRQDPGQGLRLIYYSQIVNDFQKGDIAEGYSVSREKKESFPLTVTSAQKNPTAFYLCASSMVISGNTIYFGEGSWLTVV.